The text below deals with one TCR beta chain. Its specificity is unknown. The germline gives CDR1 SGHVS, CDR2 FNYEAQ. The CDR3 covers 16 residues. TCRdb reprocessed the 5' RACE reads; each CDR3 protein has one entry and no DNA is given. The sample's table shows about 370,000 distinct CDR3 sequences. The data were obtained in a study of T cells expressing NK-cell markers. As for the study in general: It was sorted CD3+CD56+NKG2C+, CD3+CD56+NKG2C- and CD3+CD56-NKG2C+ T cells that supplied the TCR beta repertoires.

Study results and limitations: It remained uncertain whether the expanded NKG2C+ T cell clones were specific for HCMV antigens. In 5 or 6 donors, dominant NKG2C+ clonotypes were about 1.0-7.0% of CD8+ T cells. In a handful of donors, dominant clonotypes made up roughly 25-60.1% of CD3+CD56-NKG2C+ cells.

Sequencing used blood T cells: a sorted CD56 or NKG2C T cell subset, CD4+ or CD8+ T cells, or bulk PBMC T cells (not recorded which). The chain joins TRBV7-6 to TRBJ2-1; TCRdb gives TRBD2 as the D gene, but with no DNA this cannot be confirmed. The TCR was taken from a woman between 45 and 60 years old in good health. The CDR3 is CASSSLTSGSHNEQFF.